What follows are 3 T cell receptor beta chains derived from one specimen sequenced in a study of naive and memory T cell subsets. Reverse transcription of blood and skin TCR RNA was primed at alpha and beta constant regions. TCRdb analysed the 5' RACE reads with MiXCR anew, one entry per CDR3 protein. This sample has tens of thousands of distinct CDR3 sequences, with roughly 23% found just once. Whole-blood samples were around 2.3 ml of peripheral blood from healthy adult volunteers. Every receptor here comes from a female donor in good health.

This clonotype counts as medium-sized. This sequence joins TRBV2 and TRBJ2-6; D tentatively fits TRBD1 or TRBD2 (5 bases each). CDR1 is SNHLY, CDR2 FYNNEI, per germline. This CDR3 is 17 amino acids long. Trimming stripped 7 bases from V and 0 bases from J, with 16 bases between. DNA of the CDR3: TGTGCCAGCAACTCCCGGGACCGCGACTCTGGGGCCAACGTCCTGACTTTC. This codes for CASNSRDRDSGANVLTF.

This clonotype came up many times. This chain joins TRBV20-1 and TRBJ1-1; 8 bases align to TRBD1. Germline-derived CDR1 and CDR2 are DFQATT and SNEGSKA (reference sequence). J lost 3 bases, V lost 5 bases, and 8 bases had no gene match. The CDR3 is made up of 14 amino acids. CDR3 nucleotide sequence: TGCAGTGCTCCGAGCGAGACAGGGGACACTGAAGCTTTCTTT. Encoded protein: CSAPSETGDTEAFF.

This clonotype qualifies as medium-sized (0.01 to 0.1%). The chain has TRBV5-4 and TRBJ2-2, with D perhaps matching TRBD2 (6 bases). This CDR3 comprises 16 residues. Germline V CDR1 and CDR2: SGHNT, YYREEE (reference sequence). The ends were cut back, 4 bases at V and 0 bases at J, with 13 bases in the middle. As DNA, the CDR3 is TGTGCCAGCAGCCCCCTGGCGGGATCGAACACCGGGGAGCTGTTTTTT. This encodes CASSPLAGSNTGELFF.